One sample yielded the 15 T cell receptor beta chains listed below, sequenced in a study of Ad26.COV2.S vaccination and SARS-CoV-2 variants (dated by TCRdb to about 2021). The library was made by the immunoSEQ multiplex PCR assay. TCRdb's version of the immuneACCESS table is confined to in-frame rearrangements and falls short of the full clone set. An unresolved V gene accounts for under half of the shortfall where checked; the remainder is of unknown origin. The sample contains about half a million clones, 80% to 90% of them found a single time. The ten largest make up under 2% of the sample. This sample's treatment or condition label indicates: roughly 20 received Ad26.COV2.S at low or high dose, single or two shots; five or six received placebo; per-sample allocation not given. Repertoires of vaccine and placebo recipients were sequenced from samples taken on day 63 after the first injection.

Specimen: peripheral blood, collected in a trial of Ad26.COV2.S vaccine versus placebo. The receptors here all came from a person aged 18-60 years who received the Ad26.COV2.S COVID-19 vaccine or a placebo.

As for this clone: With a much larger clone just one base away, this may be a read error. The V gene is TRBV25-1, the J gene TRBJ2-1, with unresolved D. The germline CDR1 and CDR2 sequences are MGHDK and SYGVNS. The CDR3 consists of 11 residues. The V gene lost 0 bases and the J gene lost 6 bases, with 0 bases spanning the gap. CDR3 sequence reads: CASSEYNEQFF. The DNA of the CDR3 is TGTGCCAGCAGTGAATACAATGAGCAGTTCTTC.

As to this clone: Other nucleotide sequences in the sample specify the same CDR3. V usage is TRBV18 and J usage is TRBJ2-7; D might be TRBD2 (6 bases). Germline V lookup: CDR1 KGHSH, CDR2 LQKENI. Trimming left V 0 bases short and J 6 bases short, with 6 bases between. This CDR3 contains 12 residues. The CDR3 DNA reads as TGTGCCAGCTCACCACCGGGGGGCGAGCAGTACTTC. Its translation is CASSPPGGEQYF.

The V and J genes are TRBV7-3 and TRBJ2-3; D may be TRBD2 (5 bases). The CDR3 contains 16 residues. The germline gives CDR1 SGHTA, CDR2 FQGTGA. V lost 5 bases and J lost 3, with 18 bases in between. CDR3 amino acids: CASSPYLGGGTDTQYF. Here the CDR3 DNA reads TGTGCCAGCAGCCCGTACCTCGGTGGAGGTACAGATACGCAGTATTTT.

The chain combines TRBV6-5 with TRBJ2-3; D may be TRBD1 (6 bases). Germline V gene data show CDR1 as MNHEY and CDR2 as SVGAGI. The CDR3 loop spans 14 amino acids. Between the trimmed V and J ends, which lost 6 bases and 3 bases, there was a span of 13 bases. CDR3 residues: CASSLTGLTDTQYF. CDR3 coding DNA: TGTGCCAGCAGCCTTACAGGGCTGACAGATACGCAGTATTTT.

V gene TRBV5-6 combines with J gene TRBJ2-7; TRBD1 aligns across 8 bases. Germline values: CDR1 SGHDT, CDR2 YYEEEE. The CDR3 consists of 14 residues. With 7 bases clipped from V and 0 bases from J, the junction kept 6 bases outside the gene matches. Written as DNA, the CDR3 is TGTGCCAGCGCCCGGACAGGGAACTCCTACGAGCAGTACTTC. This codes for CASARTGNSYEQYF.

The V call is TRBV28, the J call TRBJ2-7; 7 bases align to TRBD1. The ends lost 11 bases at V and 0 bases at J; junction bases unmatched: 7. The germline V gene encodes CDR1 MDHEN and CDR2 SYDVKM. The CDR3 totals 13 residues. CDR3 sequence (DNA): TGTGCCGCCCTGGGGGACAGCTCCTACGAGCAGTACTTC. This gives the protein CAALGDSSYEQYF.

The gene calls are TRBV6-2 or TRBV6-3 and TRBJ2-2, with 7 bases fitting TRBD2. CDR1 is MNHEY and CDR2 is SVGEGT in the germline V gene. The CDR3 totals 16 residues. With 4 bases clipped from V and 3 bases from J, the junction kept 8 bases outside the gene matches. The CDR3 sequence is CASSLRLAVYTGELFF. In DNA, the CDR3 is TGTGCCAGCAGTTTACGACTAGCCGTTTACACCGGGGAGCTGTTTTTT.

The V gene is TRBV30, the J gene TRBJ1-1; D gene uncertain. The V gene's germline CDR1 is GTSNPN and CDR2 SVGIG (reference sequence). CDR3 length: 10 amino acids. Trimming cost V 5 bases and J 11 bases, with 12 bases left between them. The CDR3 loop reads CAWGVLEAFF. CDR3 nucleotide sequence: TGTGCCTGGGGAGTCCTAGAGGCTTTCTTT. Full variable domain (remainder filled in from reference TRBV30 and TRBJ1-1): SQTIHQWPATLVQPVGSPLSLECTVEGTSNPNLYWYRQAAGRGLQLLFYSVGIGQISSEVPQNLSASRPQDRQFILSSKKLLLSDSGFYLCAWGVLEAFFGQGTRLTVV.

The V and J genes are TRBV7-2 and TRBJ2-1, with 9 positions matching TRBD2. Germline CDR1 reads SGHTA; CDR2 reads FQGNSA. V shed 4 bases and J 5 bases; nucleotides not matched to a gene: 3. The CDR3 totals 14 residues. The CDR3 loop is CASSSGLAHNEQFF. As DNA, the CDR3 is TGTGCCAGCAGCTCGGGACTAGCACACAATGAGCAGTTCTTC. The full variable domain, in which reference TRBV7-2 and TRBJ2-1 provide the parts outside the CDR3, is GAGVSQSPSNKVTEKGKDVELRCDPISGHTALYWYRQSLGQGLEFLIYFQGNSAPDKSGLPSDRFSAERTGGSVSTLTIQRTQQEDSAVYLCASSSGLAHNEQFFGPGTRLTVL.

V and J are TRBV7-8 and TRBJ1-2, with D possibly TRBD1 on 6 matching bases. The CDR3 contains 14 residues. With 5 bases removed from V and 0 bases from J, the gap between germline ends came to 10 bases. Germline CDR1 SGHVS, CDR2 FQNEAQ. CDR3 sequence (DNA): TGTGCCAGCAGCATAAACAGGGCTAACTATGGCTACACCTTC. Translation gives CASSINRANYGYTF.

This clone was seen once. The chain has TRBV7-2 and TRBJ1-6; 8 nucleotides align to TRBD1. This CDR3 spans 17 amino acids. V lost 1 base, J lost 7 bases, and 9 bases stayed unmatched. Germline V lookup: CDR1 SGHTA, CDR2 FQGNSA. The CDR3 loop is CASSLVSGGGSNSPLHF. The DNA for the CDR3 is TGTGCCAGCAGCTTAGTATCAGGGGGCGGCAGCAATTCACCCCTCCACTTT.

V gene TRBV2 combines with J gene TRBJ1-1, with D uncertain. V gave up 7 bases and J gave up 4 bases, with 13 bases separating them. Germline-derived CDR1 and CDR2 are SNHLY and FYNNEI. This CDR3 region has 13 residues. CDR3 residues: CASNQDGVTEAFF. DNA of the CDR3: TGTGCCAGCAATCAGGATGGGGTCACTGAAGCTTTCTTT. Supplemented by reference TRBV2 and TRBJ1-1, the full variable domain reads EPEVTQTPSHQVTQMGQEVILRCVPISNHLYFYWYRQILGQKVEFLVSFYNNEISEKSEIFDDQFSVERPDGSNFTLKIRSTKLEDSAMYFCASNQDGVTEAFFGQGTRLTVV.

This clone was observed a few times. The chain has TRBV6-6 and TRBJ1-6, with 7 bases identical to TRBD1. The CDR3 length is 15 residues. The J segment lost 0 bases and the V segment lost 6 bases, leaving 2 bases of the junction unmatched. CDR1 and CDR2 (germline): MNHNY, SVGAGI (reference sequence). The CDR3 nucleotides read TGTGCCAGCAGGGGGGACAGCTCCTATAATTCACCCCTCCACTTT. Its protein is CASRGDSSYNSPLHF.

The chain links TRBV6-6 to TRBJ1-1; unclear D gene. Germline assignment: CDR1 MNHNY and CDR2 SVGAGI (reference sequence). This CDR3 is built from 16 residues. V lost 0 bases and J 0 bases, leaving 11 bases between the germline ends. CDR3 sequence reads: CASSYSSGTLNTEAFF. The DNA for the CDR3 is TGTGCCAGCAGTTACTCGTCGGGCACATTGAACACTGAAGCTTTCTTT.

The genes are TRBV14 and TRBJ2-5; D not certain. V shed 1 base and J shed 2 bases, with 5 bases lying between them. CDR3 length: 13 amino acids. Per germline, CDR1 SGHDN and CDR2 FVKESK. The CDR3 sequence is CASSQVIQETQYF. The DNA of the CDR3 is TGTGCCAGCAGCCAAGTAATACAAGAGACCCAGTACTTC.